This T cell receptor beta chain originates from a study of blood T cell repertoires in COVID-19. Turning to the study itself: There were acute and convalescent COVID-19 samples, and they came from the United States, Italy and Spain. T cells, B-cell-depleted T cells, or PBMCs provided the cDNA or gDNA that served as material.

In the original workflow: Reference gene primer amplification gave nucleated cell count estimates. Here immunoSEQ multiplex PCR was the method, and the copy in TCRdb shows in-frame clones only, minus some. D and trimming were read from the DNA, whereas the V and J calls and clone size are those reported in that table. In the table there are roughly 59,000 clones, about 83% of which are singletons. V was clipped by 0 bases and J by 5 bases, with 17 bases between them. Looked up from germline, CDR1 is SGHNT and CDR2 is YYREEE (reference sequence). CDR3 length: 16 amino acids. The V call is TRBV5-4, the J call TRBJ1-2; D is uncertain. The sample taken for sequencing was peripheral blood. The sequence derives from a woman older than 75 with acute or convalescent COVID-19. CDR3: CASSLEAGTLSYGYTF. The CDR3, as DNA: TGTGCCAGCAGCTTGGAGGCAGGAACACTGTCTTATGGCTACACCTTC. Looking up the rest from reference TRBV5-4 and TRBJ1-2 gives the full variable domain: ETGVTQSPTHLIKTRGQQVTLRCSSQSGHNTVSWYQQALGQGPQFIFQYYREEENGRGNFPPRFSGLQFPNYSSELNVNALELDDSALYLCASSLEAGTLSYGYTFGSGTRLTVV.